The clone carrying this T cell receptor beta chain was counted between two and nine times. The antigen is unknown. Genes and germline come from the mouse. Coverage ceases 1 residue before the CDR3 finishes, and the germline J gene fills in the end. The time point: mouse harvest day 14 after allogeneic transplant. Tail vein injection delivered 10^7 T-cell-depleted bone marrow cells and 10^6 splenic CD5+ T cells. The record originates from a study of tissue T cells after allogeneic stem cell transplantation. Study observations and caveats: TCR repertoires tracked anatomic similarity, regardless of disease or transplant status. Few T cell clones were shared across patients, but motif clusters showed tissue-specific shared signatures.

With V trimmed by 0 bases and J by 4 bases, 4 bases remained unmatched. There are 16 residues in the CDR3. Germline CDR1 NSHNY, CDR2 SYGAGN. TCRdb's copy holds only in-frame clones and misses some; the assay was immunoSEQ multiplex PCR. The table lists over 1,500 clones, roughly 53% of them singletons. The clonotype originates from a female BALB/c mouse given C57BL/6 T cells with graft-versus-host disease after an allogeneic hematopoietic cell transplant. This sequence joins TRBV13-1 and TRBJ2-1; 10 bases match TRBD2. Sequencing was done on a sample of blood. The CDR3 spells CASSDATDWGYAEQFF. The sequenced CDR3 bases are TGTGCCAGCAGTGATGCAACGGACTGGGGGTATGCTGAGCAGTTC.